This T cell receptor (beta chain) emerged from a study of T cells in tumors after PD-1 blockade. For the study at large: Patients had no prior checkpoint blockade, systemic immunosuppressants, or anti-cancer therapy within 4 weeks. On average, peripheral blood gave about 100,000 TCR templates and over 35,000 unique clonotypes. Overall study results and limits: Blood contained about 43% of the tumor's TCR clonotypes.

Germline-derived CDR1 and CDR2 are SNHLY and FYNNEI. The CDR3 contains 13 residues. The V and J ends lost 7 bases and 4 bases respectively, with 11 bases between them. With regard to this clone: Its antigen is unidentified.

Clones were read by immunoSEQ multiplex PCR, and TCRdb kept only the in-frame ones, dropping some. This sample has some 15,000 clones; 70% to 85% occur once, and the top ten carry 25%. The source was PBMCs, collected after anti-PD-1 treatment. This chain joins TRBV2 and TRBJ1-5; possibly TRBD1 for D (5 bases). This sequence originates from a human donor with basal cell carcinoma. CDR3 residues: CASTGGLNQPQHF. DNA of the CDR3: TGTGCCAGCACTGGGGGTCTAAATCAGCCCCAGCATTTT.